Listed here are 19 T cell receptor beta chains from one sample, sequenced in a study of radiotherapy plus CTLA-4 blockade in lung cancer. The method was immunoSEQ multiplex PCR; TCRdb's version includes in-frame clones alone and lacks a portion of them. The sample lists approximately 33,000 clones, about 72% occurring once. Sequencing was performed on peripheral blood, taken from a patient treated with radiotherapy plus ipilimumab. All receptors come from a human donor with non-small cell lung cancer who had stable disease on radiotherapy plus ipilimumab.

Note on this clone: This CDR3 is also generated by other DNA sequences in the sample. This chain uses TRBV19 with TRBJ1-4, with unresolved D. This CDR3 region has 14 residues. Germline assignment: CDR1 LNHDA and CDR2 SQIVND (reference sequence). V dropped 3 bases and J dropped 4 bases, with 9 bases sitting between them. CDR3 residues: CASSIGQYNEKLFF. CDR3 coding DNA: TGTGCCAGTAGTATTGGCCAGTATAATGAAAAACTGTTTTTT. The whole variable domain, filled in from reference TRBV19 and TRBJ1-4, reads DGGITQSPKYLFRKEGQNVTLSCEQNLNHDAMYWYRQDPGQGLRLIYYSQIVNDFQKGDIAEGYSVSREKKESFPLTVTSAQKNPTAFYLCASSIGQYNEKLFFGSGTQLSVL.

The DNA of the CDR3 is TGTGCCAGCAGCCAGGACTCGAGCAATCAGCCCCAGCATTTT. Amino acids: CASSQDSSNQPQHF. J is TRBJ1-5 and V is TRBV5-5; D call uncertain. The CDR3 extends over 14 amino acids. Germline assignment: CDR1 SGHKS and CDR2 YYEKEE (reference sequence). Trimming pared 4 bases from V and 1 base from J, leaving 9 bases between.

Turning to this clone: Other DNA sequences in the sample encode the same CDR3. The gene calls are TRBV2 and TRBJ2-3, with D possibly being TRBD2 (6 bases). Trimming pared 6 bases from V and 1 base from J, leaving 20 bases between. The CDR3 contains 17 residues. The germline CDR1 and CDR2 sequences are SNHLY and FYNNEI. CDR3 in DNA: TGTGCCAGCAGACGAAGCGGCGGAGGGGCCGGCACAGATACGCAGTATTTT. Translation: CASRRSGGGAGTDTQYF. Based on the CDR3 plus reference TRBV2 and TRBJ2-3, the full variable domain is EPEVTQTPSHQVTQMGQEVILRCVPISNHLYFYWYRQILGQKVEFLVSFYNNEISEKSEIFDDQFSVERPDGSNFTLKIRSTKLEDSAMYFCASRRSGGGAGTDTQYFGPGTRLTVL.

The V call is TRBV6-1, the J call TRBJ2-7; a weak D match, TRBD1 (6 bases). The ends were cut back, 6 bases at V and 3 bases at J, with 12 bases in the middle. Per the germline V gene, CDR1 is MNHNS and CDR2 is SASEGT. This CDR3 has 13 residues. CDR3 in DNA: TGTGCCAGCAGGGACGGACAGAACTACGAGCAGTACTTC. The encoded protein is CASRDGQNYEQYF.

The chain employs TRBV6-5 and TRBJ1-5; 7 bases fit TRBD1. The V and J ends lost 6 bases and 1 base, in that order; junction bases with no gene match: 6. This CDR3 region has 15 residues. From germline, CDR1 is MNHEY and CDR2 SVGAGI. CDR3 region: CASSRQGKSNQPQHF. Here the CDR3 DNA reads TGTGCCAGCAGCAGACAGGGAAAAAGCAATCAGCCCCAGCATTTT.

The rearrangement links TRBV19 to TRBJ1-2, with 8 bases lining up with TRBD1. The CDR3 length is 16 residues. Germline V gene lookup returns CDR1 LNHDA and CDR2 SQIVND (reference sequence). V shed 9 bases and J 4 bases; nucleotides not matched to a gene: 16. Written as DNA, the CDR3 is TGTGCCAGCTCGGACAGGGTTATGACCGGCAGCTATGGCTACACCTTC. Translating it yields CASSDRVMTGSYGYTF.

The chain couples TRBV5-4 to TRBJ1-1; D ambiguous. This CDR3 has 16 residues. Germline loops: CDR1 SGHNT, CDR2 YYREEE (reference sequence). Trimming shortened V by 4 bases and J by 4 bases, and 20 bases separated the two germline ends. Here the CDR3 DNA reads TGTGCCAGCAGCCCGGACCCTGGGGTGAGGAGCACTGAAGCTTTCTTT. This codes for CASSPDPGVRSTEAFF.

The J gene is TRBJ2-7, the V gene TRBV19; tentative D call: TRBD1 (7 bases). Germline V gives CDR1 LNHDA, CDR2 SQIVND (reference sequence). Trimming took 8 bases from V and 0 from J, leaving 14 bases between them. The CDR3 runs 14 residues. CDR3 sequence: CASGGTASSYEQYF. The CDR3 DNA sequence: TGTGCCAGTGGGGGGACAGCGAGCTCCTACGAGCAGTACTTC.

The chain has TRBV6-4 and TRBJ1-5, with TRBD1 identical over 9 bases. Per germline, CDR1 MRHNA and CDR2 SNTAGT. The CDR3 is 15 residues long. With V trimmed by 6 bases and J by 5 bases, 8 bases remained unmatched. CDR3 nucleotides: TGTGCCAGCAGCGCGGGACAGGGTGGCGATCAGCCCCAGCATTTT. It is translated as CASSAGQGGDQPQHF.

The chain combines TRBV15 with TRBJ1-1, with 7 bases fitting TRBD1. The ends lost 0 bases at V and 10 bases at J; junction bases unmatched: 8. There are 14 residues in the CDR3. CDR1 is LNHNV, CDR2 YYDKDF, per germline (reference sequence). This CDR3 reads CATSRDLGGPRAFF. The CDR3 DNA reads as TGTGCCACCAGCAGAGATCTAGGGGGCCCCCGAGCTTTCTTT. The complete variable domain, with remaining parts taken from reference TRBV15 and TRBJ1-1, reads DAMVIQNPRYQVTQFGKPVTLSCSQTLNHNVMYWYQQKSSQAPKLLFHYYDKDFNNEADTPDNFQSRRPNTSFCFLDIRSPGLGDTAMYLCATSRDLGGPRAFFGQGTRLTVV.

The rearrangement links TRBV10-1 to TRBJ1-4, with unresolved D. Germline CDR1 WNHNN, CDR2 SYGVQD (reference sequence). The CDR3 is 14 residues long. The ends were cut back, 1 base at V and 5 bases at J, with 8 bases in the middle. CDR3 in amino acids: CASSEFGPNEKLFF. The DNA of the CDR3 is TGCGCCAGCAGTGAGTTCGGTCCGAATGAAAAACTGTTTTTT.

V and J are TRBV29-1 and TRBJ2-1; 13 nucleotides agree with TRBD2. Germline V gene sequence: CDR1 SQVTM, CDR2 ANQGSEA. The trim removed 7 bases at V and 6 bases at J, leaving 3 bases unmatched. This CDR3 contains 13 residues. The CDR3 protein is CSGTSGGLNEQFF. CDR3 DNA sequence: TGCAGCGGGACTAGCGGGGGCCTCAATGAGCAGTTCTTC.

This chain links TRBV5-6 with TRBJ1-5; D call uncertain. With 3 bases removed from V and 3 bases from J, the gap between germline ends came to 10 bases. The CDR3 consists of 14 residues. From germline, CDR1 is SGHDT and CDR2 YYEEEE. The CDR3 sequence is CASSYRASNQPQHF. The DNA for the CDR3 is TGTGCCAGCAGCTACCGGGCCTCCAATCAGCCCCAGCATTTT.

This clone has a single count. CDR3 DNA sequence: TGTGCCAGCAGTCAGGGGGTAGCCAAAAACATTCAGTACTTC. Its translation: CASSQGVAKNIQYF. The V call is TRBV7-9, the J call TRBJ2-4; 7 bases align to TRBD1. The CDR3 covers 14 residues. The V and J ends lost 6 bases and 0 bases, in that order; junction bases with no gene match: 2. The germline CDR1 and CDR2 sequences are SEHNR and FQNEAQ (reference sequence).

This chain links TRBV18 with TRBJ1-1; D is uncertain. V was pared by 3 bases and J by 0 bases, with 5 bases between. The CDR3 consists of 13 residues. Per germline, CDR1 KGHSH and CDR2 LQKENI. The CDR3 region has the DNA TGTGCCAGCTCACCTGGGCTGAACACTGAAGCTTTCTTT. It yields the protein CASSPGLNTEAFF.

This clone has a handful of counts. V and J are TRBV5-6 and TRBJ1-1, with D possibly matching TRBD1 (6 bases). Germline CDR1 is SGHDT and CDR2 is YYEEEE. The CDR3 has 14 residues. V lost 2 bases to trimming and J lost 3 bases, with 11 bases between them. The CDR3 DNA sequence: TGTGCCAGCAGCTTAGGGGGTCTAGACACTGAAGCTTTCTTT. This encodes CASSLGGLDTEAFF. The variable domain in full, with the rest retrieved from reference TRBV5-6 and TRBJ1-1, is DAGVTQSPTHLIKTRGQQVTLRCSPKSGHDTVSWYQQALGQGPQFIFQYYEEEERQRGNFPDRFSGHQFPNYSSELNVNALLLGDSALYLCASSLGGLDTEAFFGQGTRLTVV.

This chain links TRBV7-7 with TRBJ2-1, with 7 bases that match TRBD1. Germline trimming cut 1 base from V and 6 bases from J; bases unmatched to any gene: 6. The CDR3 is made up of 15 amino acids. Germline V gene data show CDR1 as SSHAT and CDR2 as FNYEAQ (reference sequence). CDR3: CASSLGRGLGNEQFF. The CDR3 nucleotides are TGTGCCAGCAGCTTAGGTAGGGGGCTAGGCAATGAGCAGTTCTTC.

This clone was seen a few times. The chain carries TRBV11-1 and TRBJ2-7; D is unclear. The germline V gene has CDR1 SGHAT and CDR2 FQDESV (reference sequence). Trimming cost V 1 base and J 6 bases, with 10 bases left between them. The CDR3 is 13 amino acids. This CDR3 reads CASSLDLRSEQYV. The CDR3 DNA reads TGTGCCAGCAGCTTAGATCTCAGGAGCGAGCAGTACGTC.

This clone was recorded a few times. The CDR3 loop reads CAISAWTSEAFF. The CDR3 DNA reads as TGTGCCATCAGTGCGTGGACCTCTGAAGCTTTCTTT. This chain links TRBV10-3 with TRBJ1-1, with unresolved D. Germline V gene data show CDR1 as ENHRY and CDR2 as SYGVKD. CDR3 length: 12 amino acids. Trimming stripped 4 bases from V and 6 bases from J, with 9 bases between.